A selection of T cell receptor beta chains follows, all from one sample in a study of CD8+ T cells in alopecia areata. Sequencing used immunoSEQ multiplex PCR; TCRdb keeps in-frame clones, though not all of them. The sample gives about 210,000 clones, more than 45% of which show up once; 1.6% is in the top ten. Sequencing was performed on CD4+ T cells sorted from blood, taken at week 4, from a patient treated with tofacitinib. The receptor source for this set is a human donor with alopecia areata. The CDR3 runs from the conserved cysteine through the conserved F or W. D genes are given only for firm matches. The size entry is marked missing in some rows and otherwise reads once, few, many or a size class.

TGTGCCAGCAGCCCCTTAGCGGGGGGCCTATCAAACACCGGGGAGCTGTTTTTT CASSPLAGGLSNTGELFF few TRBV5-4 TRBD2 TRBJ2-2
TGTGCCAGCTCGGCCTATAATTCACCCCTCCACTTT CASSAYNSPLHF few TRBV18 - TRBJ1-6
TGTGCCAGCAGCGTAGCCCTCGGGGATAGCCCCAGGAGACCCAATGAGCAGTTCTTC CASSVALGDSPRRPNEQFF - TRBV9 - TRBJ2-1
TGTGCCAGCAGCCCAGGGAACTCTGGGGCCAACGTCCTGACTTTC CASSPGNSGANVLTF - TRBV7-7 - TRBJ2-6
TGTGCCAGCAGTTACTCGATTAGTGATACGCAGTATTTT CASSYSISDTQYF - TRBV6-6 - TRBJ2-3
TGTGCCAGTAGTACCTGGACTAGCGGGGGACTAAGGGAGGCAGATACGCAGTATTTT CASSTWTSGGLREADTQYF - TRBV19 TRBD2 TRBJ2-3
TGTGCCAGCAGTTTCTCCACTCGGGTTGGAGTAGATGGCTACACCTTC CASSFSTRVGVDGYTF - TRBV27 - TRBJ1-2
TGTGCCTGGAGTATGGCCAGGGTTAACTATGGCTACACCTTC CAWSMARVNYGYTF once TRBV30 - TRBJ1-2
TGCAGCGTTGAATCGGGGGGAACCTACGAGCAGTACTTC CSVESGGTYEQYF - TRBV29-1 TRBD2 TRBJ2-7
TGTGCCAGCAGCCCACAGGGAAAGCTGTTTTTT CASSPQGKLFF - TRBV11-2 - TRBJ2-2
TGCGCCAGCAGCCAAATAAGGGGCTATGGCTACACCTTC CASSQIRGYGYTF - TRBV4-3 - TRBJ1-2
TGCGCCAGCAGCCCCCGGGACAGGGGTTATGAAGCTTTCTTT CASSPRDRGYEAFF - TRBV5-1 TRBD1 TRBJ1-1
TGCGCCAGCAGCCCAGGACAGGGGGGATTTTCAGATACGCAGTATTTT CASSPGQGGFSDTQYF few TRBV4-1 TRBD1 TRBJ2-3